A single sample is the source of the 17 T cell receptor beta chains below, sequenced in a study of CD8+ T cells in alopecia areata. The authors extracted RNA and reverse transcribed it into cDNA as the sequencing template. Sequenced by immunoSEQ multiplex PCR; TCRdb stores in-frame clones only, minus some. The sample has 170,000 or so clones; around 60% are singletons. Indicated treatment: oral pan-JAK inhibitor, 5-10 mg twice daily. The sequencing here drew on CD8+ T cells sorted from blood, taken at week 24, from a patient treated with tofacitinib. These TCRs come from a human donor with alopecia areata.

V usage is TRBV2 and J usage is TRBJ2-1; 8 bases align to TRBD2. With 6 bases clipped from V and 0 bases from J, the junction kept 19 bases outside the gene matches. Germline CDR1 and CDR2: SNHLY and FYNNEI. The CDR3 loop spans 20 amino acids. Here the CDR3 reads CASRGVAGRPHPSSYNEQFF. Here the CDR3 DNA reads TGTGCCAGCAGGGGGGTAGCGGGGCGCCCACACCCGAGCTCCTACAATGAGCAGTTCTTC.

The J gene is TRBJ2-2, the V gene TRBV29-1; 8 nucleotides line up with TRBD1. This CDR3 is built from 13 residues. Per germline, CDR1 SQVTM and CDR2 ANQGSEA. The J segment lost 4 bases and the V segment lost 7 bases, leaving 5 bases of the junction unmatched. The CDR3 coding sequence is TGCAGCGCCCATGACAGGGGCACCGGGGAGCTGTTTTTT. Encoded protein: CSAHDRGTGELFF.

The gene calls are TRBV13 and TRBJ1-1; D may be TRBD1 (5 bases). Trimming removed 4 bases at V and 2 bases at J, with 14 bases between. CDR1 and CDR2 (germline): PRHDT, FYEKMQ (reference sequence). The CDR3 is made up of 15 amino acids. The CDR3 sequence is CASSSRRGTNTEAFF. DNA for the CDR3: TGTGCCAGCAGCTCCAGGCGGGGGACTAACACTGAAGCTTTCTTT.

This chain links TRBV7-3 with TRBJ2-6; 7 bases fit TRBD2. The CDR3 length is 17 residues. With 7 bases clipped from V and 3 bases from J, the junction kept 12 bases outside the gene matches. Per germline, CDR1 SGHTA and CDR2 FQGTGA. The CDR3 nucleotides read TGTGCCAGCACCAACGGACGGGAGGCGAGTGGGGCCAACGTCCTGACTTTC. Translation gives CASTNGREASGANVLTF.

This clone was seen more than once but under ten times. The chain uses TRBV7-9 and TRBJ1-1; D not resolved. Germline CDR1 is SEHNR and CDR2 is FQNEAQ (reference sequence). Trimming left V 8 bases short and J 1 base short, with 5 bases between. The CDR3 is 11 amino acids. This CDR3 reads CASSWNTEAFF. The CDR3 nucleotides read TGTGCCAGCTCCTGGAACACTGAAGCTTTCTTT.

This clone was counted only a few times. The CDR3 bases are TGTGCCAGCAGCTTCGGGACAATCTCCTACGAGCAGTACTTC. It specifies CASSFGTISYEQYF. The genes are TRBV13 and TRBJ2-7, with a tentative D call TRBD1 (6 bases). CDR1 and CDR2 from the germline V gene are PRHDT and FYEKMQ (reference sequence). V was clipped by 3 bases and J by 0 bases, with 9 bases between them. The CDR3 runs 14 residues. The variable domain in full, with the rest retrieved from reference TRBV13 and TRBJ2-7, is AAGVIQSPRHLIKEKRETATLKCYPIPRHDTVYWYQQGPGQDPQFLISFYEKMQSDKGSIPDRFSAQQFSDYHSELNMSSLELGDSALYFCASSFGTISYEQYFGPGTRLTVT.

The rearrangement uses TRBV29-1 and TRBJ2-3; the match to TRBD2 covers 9 bases. CDR3 size: 17 residues. J lost 2 bases, V lost 6 bases, and 15 bases had no gene match. CDR1 and CDR2 from the germline V gene are SQVTM and ANQGSEA. This CDR3 is CSVAALAGVLLTDTQYF. The CDR3 nucleotides read TGCAGCGTCGCCGCATTAGCGGGGGTTCTTCTCACAGATACGCAGTATTTT.

This rearrangement joins TRBV5-6 to TRBJ2-3; TRBD1 might be the D (6 bases). Trimming shortened V by 4 bases and J by 2 bases, and 17 bases separated the two germline ends. The germline CDR1 and CDR2 sequences are SGHDT and YYEEEE. The CDR3 is made up of 16 amino acids. CDR3 sequence (DNA): TGTGCCAGCAGCCAAACCTCGGACAGTTTCACAGATACGCAGTATTTT. It is translated as CASSQTSDSFTDTQYF. The whole variable domain, filled in from reference TRBV5-6 and TRBJ2-3, reads DAGVTQSPTHLIKTRGQQVTLRCSPKSGHDTVSWYQQALGQGPQFIFQYYEEEERQRGNFPDRFSGHQFPNYSSELNVNALLLGDSALYLCASSQTSDSFTDTQYFGPGTRLTVL.

This clone was seen a handful of times. The chain is built from TRBV10-3 and TRBJ1-1; D unresolved. Trimming left V 0 bases short and J 4 bases short, with 6 bases between. This CDR3 is 13 amino acids long. The germline gives CDR1 ENHRY, CDR2 SYGVKD. The chain's CDR3 is CAISESGPTEAFF. The CDR3 DNA reads TGTGCCATCAGTGAGTCCGGTCCCACTGAAGCTTTCTTT.

V is TRBV5-1 and J is TRBJ2-7; D gene uncertain. This CDR3 comprises 14 residues. The V end was cut by 0 bases, the J end by 2 bases, with 9 bases between. In germline, CDR1 is SGHRS, CDR2 YFSETQ. Here the CDR3 reads CASSLDSQPYEQYF. CDR3 nucleotides: TGCGCCAGCAGCTTGGACAGCCAACCCTACGAGCAGTACTTC.

The CDR3 sequence is CASSLGVDEQFF. The CDR3 DNA is TGTGCCAGCAGCTTAGGGGTGGATGAGCAGTTCTTC. The chain links TRBV7-9 to TRBJ2-1; D not resolved. Germline V gene data show CDR1 as SEHNR and CDR2 as FQNEAQ (reference sequence). Between the trimmed V and J ends, which lost 1 base and 8 bases, there was a span of 6 bases. The CDR3 has 12 residues.

V and J are TRBV2 and TRBJ1-5, with D possibly matching TRBD1 (6 bases). V was shortened by 4 bases and J by 4 bases, with 23 bases between the two germline ends. CDR1 is SNHLY and CDR2 is FYNNEI in the germline V gene. CDR3 size: 18 residues. CDR3 residues: CASSGVRGGGARNQPQHF. CDR3 sequence (DNA): TGTGCCAGCAGTGGTGTCCGAGGTGGGGGCGCGAGAAATCAGCCCCAGCATTTT. The whole variable domain, filled in from reference TRBV2 and TRBJ1-5, reads EPEVTQTPSHQVTQMGQEVILRCVPISNHLYFYWYRQILGQKVEFLVSFYNNEISEKSEIFDDQFSVERPDGSNFTLKIRSTKLEDSAMYFCASSGVRGGGARNQPQHFGDGTRLSIL.

V gene TRBV11-2 combines with J gene TRBJ2-5; D is ambiguous. Germline-derived CDR1 and CDR2 are SGHAT and FQNNGV. This CDR3 region has 12 residues. V lost 1 base and J 2 bases, leaving 2 bases between the germline ends. The CDR3 loop reads CASSLGQETQYF. The CDR3 region has the DNA TGTGCCAGCAGCTTAGGGCAAGAGACCCAGTACTTC. The full variable domain, in which reference TRBV11-2 and TRBJ2-5 provide the parts outside the CDR3, is EAGVAQSPRYKIIEKRQSVAFWCNPISGHATLYWYQQILGQGPKLLIQFQNNGVVDDSQLPKDRFSAERLKGVDSTLKIQPAKLEDSAVYLCASSLGQETQYFGPGTRLLVL.

In its sample, this clone was seen a few times. This chain connects TRBV11-2 to TRBJ2-3, with 8 bases matching TRBD2. The CDR3 is made up of 16 amino acids. Germline CDR1 SGHAT, CDR2 FQNNGV. V lost 0 bases, J lost 5 bases, and 7 bases stayed unmatched. The CDR3 reads CASSLEAGGALDTQYF. The CDR3, as DNA: TGTGCCAGCAGCTTAGAGGCCGGGGGGGCCCTAGATACGCAGTATTTT.

The CDR3 here is CSVIPGGANEKLFF. The CDR3 DNA reads TGCAGCGTCATCCCAGGGGGGGCTAATGAAAAACTGTTTTTT. The chain recombines TRBV29-1 with TRBJ1-4; the match to TRBD1 covers 7 bases. This CDR3 region has 14 residues. Germline V gene sequence: CDR1 SQVTM, CDR2 ANQGSEA. Trimming removed 6 bases from V and 3 bases from J; junction bases left unmatched: 7.

This clone has just a few counts. J is TRBJ2-2 and V is TRBV7-9; no clear D gene. V shed 4 bases and J shed 3 bases, with 3 bases lying between them. CDR1 and CDR2 (germline): SEHNR, FQNEAQ (reference sequence). CDR3 length: 12 amino acids. CDR3 coding DNA: TGTGCCAGCAGCTCCCACACCGGGGAGCTGTTTTTT. The encoded protein is CASSSHTGELFF.

This clone has ten or more counts. The rearrangement links TRBV29-1 to TRBJ2-2; D ambiguous. The ends were cut back, 5 bases at V and 2 bases at J, with 9 bases in the middle. This CDR3 has 13 residues. Germline values: CDR1 SQVTM, CDR2 ANQGSEA. CDR3 coding DNA: TGCAGCGTTACCCAACCCAACACCGGGGAGCTGTTTTTT. Protein sequence: CSVTQPNTGELFF.